This T cell receptor (beta chain) appears in the sequencing data of a study of T-cell memory formation after mild COVID-19. Study-level information: Largely donor-specific sequence clusters came from two donors. Study-wide results and limits: Some SARS-CoV-2-responding clones were already detected in memory before infection.

Trimming removed 3 bases at V and 4 bases at J, with 8 bases between. Germline V gives CDR1 SGDLS, CDR2 YYNGEE. The CDR3 has 13 residues. On this clonotype itself: Its antigen remains unknown.

TCRdb itself ran the 5' RACE reads through MiXCR, one entry per CDR3 protein. The table records about 100,000 distinct CDR3 sequences, under 15% of them present only once. The sequence was obtained from a man aged 18 to 30 who had mild COVID-19 (a few samples of this study predate the infection). Cell type and time point are not known. Sequencing input: PBMCs or a T cell subset sorted from them (not recorded which). The chain links TRBV9 to TRBJ1-3; D unresolved. CDR3 amino acids: CASSAGRGNTIYF. CDR3 nucleotide sequence: TGTGCCAGCAGCGCCGGTCGGGGAAACACCATATATTTT.